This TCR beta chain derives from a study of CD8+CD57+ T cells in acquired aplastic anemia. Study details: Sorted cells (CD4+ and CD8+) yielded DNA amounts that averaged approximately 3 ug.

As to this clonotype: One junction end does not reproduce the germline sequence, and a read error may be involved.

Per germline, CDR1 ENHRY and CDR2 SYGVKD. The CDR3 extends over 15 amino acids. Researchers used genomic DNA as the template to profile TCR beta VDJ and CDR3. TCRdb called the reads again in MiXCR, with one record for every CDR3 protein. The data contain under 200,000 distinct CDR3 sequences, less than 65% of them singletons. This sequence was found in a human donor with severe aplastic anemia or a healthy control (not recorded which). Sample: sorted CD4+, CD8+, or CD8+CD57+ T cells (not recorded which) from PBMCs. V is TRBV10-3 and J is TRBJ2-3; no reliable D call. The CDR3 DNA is TGTGCCATCAGTGGGGCGCAGGTTAGCACGGATACGCAGTATTTT. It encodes CAISGAQVSTDTQYF.